This TCR beta chain was captured by sequencing in a study of STAT5B mutations in CD4+ large granular lymphocyte leukemia. The CDR3 sequence is 16 residues long. With 0 bases removed from V and 1 base from J, the gap between germline ends came to 10 bases. In germline, CDR1 is SGDLS, CDR2 YYNGEE. In the source study's methods: Productive clonotypes were detectable down to 2.59 x 10-5 frequency. Repertoires were generated with immunoSEQ multiplex PCR, while TCRdb's copy carries only in-frame clones and drops some. V and J calls plus clone size are reproduced from that table; the DNA served to infer D and trimming. The table records 8,000 to 8,500 clones, about 70% of them present only once.

This receptor was identified in a woman aged 55-69 years with CD4+ T-cell large granular lymphocyte leukemia. The chain has TRBV9 and TRBJ2-2; D remains ambiguous. The source material was PBMCs. As DNA, the CDR3 is TGTGCCAGCAGCGTAGAGCGTAGCAGGAACACCGGGGAGCTGTTTTTT. Translated: CASSVERSRNTGELFF.